This T cell receptor beta chain is from a study of CD8+CD57+ T cells in acquired aplastic anemia. Study details: Quantities of DNA derived from sorted CD4+ and CD8+ cells averaged 3.2 ug. Study-level findings and limits: The CD8+ Simpson's diversity of patients and controls was not significantly different. The study identified under 30 CD8+ CDR3 sequences shared by patients and controls.

CDR3 and TCR beta VDJ profiling relied on genomic DNA as the template. TCRdb reanalysed the reads using MiXCR and keeps one entry per CDR3 protein. The sample has more than 45,000 distinct CDR3 sequences; around 50% are singletons. This clonotype was counted only a few times. Antigen: not known. Since no conserved phenylalanine or tryptophan closes the CDR3, a read error is the likely cause. The patients chosen for sequencing had shown expansion of CD8+CD57+ cells (detected by flow cytometry). The CDR3 length is 17 residues. V lost 0 bases to trimming and J lost 4 bases; unmatched junction nucleotides: 6. Per the germline V gene, CDR1 is LGHDT and CDR2 is YNNKEL (reference sequence).

The V call is TRBV3-1, the J call TRBJ2-5; 12 nucleotides match TRBD1. The source is a human donor with aplastic anemia. The specimen sequenced was sorted CD4+, CD8+, or CD8+CD57+ T cells (not recorded which) from PBMCs. Here the CDR3 DNA reads TGTGCCAGCAGCCAAGATCTGGGACAGGGGGCCGGAGAGACCCAGTACTCC. It translates to CASSQDLGQGAGETQYS.